This T cell receptor (beta chain) was observed in a study of blood T cell repertoires in COVID-19. This clone was counted a single time. The CDR3 spans 13 residues. Germline lookup yields CDR1 MNHEY and CDR2 SVGAGI. Trimming stripped 8 bases from V and 3 bases from J, with 14 bases between. Generated by immunoSEQ multiplex PCR, the TCRdb table keeps only in-frame clones and is missing some. Of some 100,000 clones listed, more than 75% were seen once; the top ten hold about a tenth. The sample consisted of peripheral blood. The TCR was taken from a man aged 45 to 65 with acute or convalescent COVID-19. The chain employs TRBV6-5 and TRBJ2-7, with D tentatively TRBD2 (6 bases). The CDR3 sequence is CASQMGGLYEQYF. DNA of the CDR3: TGTGCCAGCCAAATGGGAGGCCTCTACGAGCAGTACTTC.